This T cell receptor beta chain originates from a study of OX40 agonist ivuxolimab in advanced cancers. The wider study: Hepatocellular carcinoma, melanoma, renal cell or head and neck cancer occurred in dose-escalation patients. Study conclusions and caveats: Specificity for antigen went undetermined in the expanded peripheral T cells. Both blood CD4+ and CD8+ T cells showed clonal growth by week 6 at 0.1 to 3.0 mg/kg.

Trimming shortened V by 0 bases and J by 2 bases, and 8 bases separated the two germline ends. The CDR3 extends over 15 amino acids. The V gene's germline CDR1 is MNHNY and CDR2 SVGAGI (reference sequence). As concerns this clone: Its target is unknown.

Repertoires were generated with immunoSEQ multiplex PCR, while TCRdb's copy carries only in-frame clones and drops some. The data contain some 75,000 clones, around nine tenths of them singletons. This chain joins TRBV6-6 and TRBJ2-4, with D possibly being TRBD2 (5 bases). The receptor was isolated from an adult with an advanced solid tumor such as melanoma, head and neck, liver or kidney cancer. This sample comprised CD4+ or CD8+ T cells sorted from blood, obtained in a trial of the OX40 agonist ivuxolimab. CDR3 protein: CASSYSVASKNIQYF. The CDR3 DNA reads TGTGCCAGCAGTTACTCGGTAGCGTCCAAAAACATTCAGTACTTC.